This T cell receptor (beta chain) was obtained from a study of OX40 agonist ivuxolimab in advanced cancers. TCRdb's table, derived via immunoSEQ multiplex PCR, lists solely in-frame clones and lacks some. The sample consists of some 65,000 clones, around 86% of them appearing once. CDR3 length equals 13 residues. Germline V gene sequence: CDR1 LNHDA, CDR2 SQIVND (reference sequence). V lost 4 bases and J 0 bases, leaving 7 bases between the germline ends. The V and J genes are TRBV19 and TRBJ2-7; TRBD1 might be the D (6 bases). The clonotype comes from an adult with an advanced solid tumor such as melanoma, head and neck, liver or kidney cancer. The sample in question was CD4+ or CD8+ T cells sorted from blood, obtained in a trial of the OX40 agonist ivuxolimab. The CDR3 here is CASSKGGSYEQYF. The DNA for the CDR3 is TGTGCCAGTAGTAAAGGGGGCTCCTACGAGCAGTACTTC.